This T cell receptor (beta chain) was sequenced in a study of T cells in Graves' hyperthyroidism and ophthalmopathy. Trimming left V 5 bases short and J 0 bases short, with 14 bases between. CDR1 and CDR2 (germline): MNHEY, SMNVEV (reference sequence). CDR3 size: 16 residues. From RNA transcripts, TCR beta CDR3 regions were amplified. The primer set for the first-round RT-PCR of the TCR CDR3 was HTBI. Each CDR3 protein is one row after TCRdb ran MiXCR on the multiplex PCR reads. This sample has around 350,000 distinct CDR3 sequences, with about 19% found just once. This clonotype was seen only a few times.

The TCR comes from a woman between 18 and 30 years old with Graves' hyperthyroidism. The specimen sequenced was blood. The rearrangement uses TRBV27 and TRBJ1-5; D may be TRBD1 (6 bases). The CDR3, as DNA: TGTGCCAGCAGTAAGACAGGAGGAATTAGCAATCAGCCCCAGCATTTT. It is translated as CASSKTGGISNQPQHF.